Sequencing of this T cell receptor beta chain was carried out in a study of regulatory T cells in long-lasting Graves disease. As for the study in general: Disease was considered persistent Graves' disease after over 5 years of antithyroid drugs (with positive TSH receptor antibodies).

The authors built TCR beta libraries using iRepertoire HTBI primers and Arm-PCR of CDR3 regions. TCRdb called the multiplex PCR reads again in MiXCR, with one record for every CDR3 protein. The sample holds hundreds of thousands of distinct CDR3 sequences, around 21% seen once. Time point indicated: persistent/refractory GD, antithyroid drugs over 5 years with positive TRAb. PBMC RNA was the source of the TCR library. The CDR3 is made up of 17 amino acids. V shed 7 bases and J 0 bases; nucleotides not matched to a gene: 10. Germline-derived CDR1 and CDR2 are LNHDA and SQIVND (reference sequence). The TCR comes from a female donor with Graves disease. V usage is TRBV19 and J usage is TRBJ2-7; TRBD1 matches 12 bases. Sequenced material: peripheral blood mononuclear cells (PBMCs), taken when the disease was refractory, from a patient treated with antithyroid drugs. CDR3 residues: CASNAGTGGRASYEQYF. The DNA for the CDR3 is TGTGCCAGTAACGCCGGGACAGGGGGCCGGGCCTCCTACGAGCAGTACTTC.